The 25 T cell receptor beta chains in this list originate from one sample, sequenced in a study of PD-1 blockade in classical Hodgkin lymphoma. The method was immunoSEQ multiplex PCR; TCRdb's version includes in-frame clones alone and lacks a portion of them. The sample includes tens of thousands of clones, approximately 94% seen only once; the top ten take 8%. Each patient's relapse followed autologous stem cell transplantation, and brentuximab vedotin exposure varied. This sample comprised peripheral blood mononuclear cells (PBMCs), obtained at baseline. These receptors came from a human donor with classical Hodgkin lymphoma.

The CDR3 DNA is TGTGCCAGCCGGGACAGGGAGGTTGAGCAGTTCTTC. Encoded protein: CASRDREVEQFF. The chain links TRBV5-6 to TRBJ2-1, with 9 positions matching TRBD1. The CDR3 has 12 amino acids. The germline CDR1 and CDR2 sequences are SGHDT and YYEEEE. The junction had 5 bases not matched to a gene; V was cut back by 7 bases and J by 9 bases.

The V and J genes are TRBV9 and TRBJ2-2; a weak D match, TRBD2 (5 bases). CDR3 length: 16 amino acids. The V gene's germline CDR1 is SGDLS and CDR2 YYNGEE. V shed 5 bases and J shed 0 bases, with 14 bases lying between them. CDR3 coding DNA: TGTGCCAGCAGAAGGTGGGAGTCGGCGAACACCGGGGAGCTGTTTTTT. This translates into CASRRWESANTGELFF.

V and J are TRBV5-1 and TRBJ2-7, with D possibly called TRBD1 or TRBD2 (5 bases each). This CDR3 has 21 residues. Germline V CDR1 and CDR2: SGHRS, YFSETQ. Trimming removed 2 bases from V and 0 bases from J, with 30 bases in between. CDR3: CASSFFPPRDRRPFSSYEQYF. In nucleotides, the CDR3 is TGCGCCAGCAGCTTTTTCCCCCCCCGGGACCGCCGGCCCTTTAGCTCCTACGAGCAGTACTTC.

This sequence joins TRBV19 and TRBJ2-3; 10 bases align to TRBD2. Germline trimming cut 5 bases from V and 5 bases from J; bases unmatched to any gene: 4. Per germline, CDR1 LNHDA and CDR2 SQIVND (reference sequence). The CDR3 runs to 14 residues. The CDR3 region is CASSRTSGEDTQYF. The CDR3 DNA reads as TGTGCCAGTAGTCGGACTAGCGGTGAAGATACGCAGTATTTT.

The rearrangement uses TRBV18 and TRBJ1-1, with 9 bases aligning to TRBD1. Germline CDR1 reads KGHSH; CDR2 reads LQKENI. CDR3 length: 17 residues. V trimming: 3 bases; J trimming: 4 bases; junction bases outside the gene matches: 12. The CDR3 DNA follows: TGTGCCAGCTCACCCCGGAGGGGACAGGGAGGTACCACTGAAGCTTTCTTT. It yields the protein CASSPRRGQGGTTEAFF. The complete variable domain, with remaining parts taken from reference TRBV18 and TRBJ1-1, reads NAGVMQNPRHLVRRRGQEARLRCSPMKGHSHVYWYRQLPEEGLKFMVYLQKENIIDESGMPKERFSAEFPKEGPSILRIQQVVRGDSAAYFCASSPRRGQGGTTEAFFGQGTRLTVV.

The chain joins TRBV4-1 to TRBJ1-3, with unresolved D. CDR3 length: 17 amino acids. The V gene lost 1 base and the J gene lost 6 bases, with 19 bases spanning the gap. Germline V lookup: CDR1 MGHRA, CDR2 YSYEKL. The CDR3 here is CASSQGVGIPAENTIYF. The CDR3 nucleotides are TGCGCCAGCAGCCAAGGGGTGGGGATCCCGGCCGAAAACACCATATATTTT.

The chain recombines TRBV9 with TRBJ2-2; D might be TRBD1 or TRBD2, each matching 5 bases. Germline values: CDR1 SGDLS, CDR2 YYNGEE. The V and J ends lost 0 bases and 4 bases respectively, with 13 bases between them. The CDR3 runs 16 residues. The CDR3 is CASSVALGTGTGELFF. CDR3 DNA: TGTGCCAGCAGCGTAGCTCTGGGGACGGGCACCGGGGAGCTGTTTTTT.

The chain uses TRBV5-6 and TRBJ2-2; D call uncertain. The V end lost 0 bases, the J end lost 0 bases, and 3 bases lay between the germline ends. Germline assignment: CDR1 SGHDT and CDR2 YYEEEE. This CDR3 has 14 residues. CDR3 sequence: CASSLGPNTGELFF. The CDR3 DNA reads TGTGCCAGCAGCTTGGGACCGAACACCGGGGAGCTGTTTTTT. Combining the CDR3 with reference TRBV5-6 and TRBJ2-2 gives the whole variable domain DAGVTQSPTHLIKTRGQQVTLRCSPKSGHDTVSWYQQALGQGPQFIFQYYEEEERQRGNFPDRFSGHQFPNYSSELNVNALLLGDSALYLCASSLGPNTGELFFGEGSRLTVL.

Of note for this clone: Different DNA sequences within this sample yield the same CDR3. The chain recombines TRBV28 with TRBJ1-2; 7 nucleotides line up with TRBD1. Germline CDR1 and CDR2: MDHEN and SYDVKM. The CDR3 consists of 14 residues. V dropped 5 bases and J dropped 1; count of bases not matched to a gene: 4. CDR3 DNA sequence: TGTGCCAGCAGTGGGGGGGACAGTAACTATGGCTACACCTTC. As protein: CASSGGDSNYGYTF.

This chain connects TRBV5-4 to TRBJ1-1, with D uncertain. Trimming stripped 1 base from V and 0 bases from J, with 1 base between. Germline V gene lookup returns CDR1 SGHNT and CDR2 YYREEE (reference sequence). The length of the CDR3 is 12 residues. CDR3 loop: CASSLLNTEAFF. The CDR3 DNA follows: TGTGCCAGCAGCTTGTTGAACACTGAAGCTTTCTTT. Full variable domain (missing parts from reference TRBV5-4 and TRBJ1-1): ETGVTQSPTHLIKTRGQQVTLRCSSQSGHNTVSWYQQALGQGPQFIFQYYREEENGRGNFPPRFSGLQFPNYSSELNVNALELDDSALYLCASSLLNTEAFFGQGTRLTVV.

In its sample, this clone was seen once. The V and J genes are TRBV27 and TRBJ1-2, with TRBD1 matching over 8 bases. From germline, CDR1 is MNHEY and CDR2 SMNVEV (reference sequence). The J segment lost 3 bases and the V segment lost 2 bases, leaving 14 bases of the junction unmatched. The length of the CDR3 is 18 residues. This CDR3 is CASSLVGQGARGDYGYTF. Written as DNA, the CDR3 is TGTGCCAGCAGTTTAGTCGGGCAGGGGGCGCGGGGTGACTATGGCTACACCTTC.

This clone has a handful of counts. The chain couples TRBV7-9 to TRBJ1-2; possibly TRBD1 for D (5 bases). Trimming shortened V by 5 bases and J by 4 bases, and 20 bases separated the two germline ends. This CDR3 spans 16 amino acids. CDR1 is SEHNR, CDR2 FQNEAQ, per germline (reference sequence). The CDR3 spells CASSQQAGVGGYGYTF. CDR3 nucleotide sequence: TGTGCCAGCAGCCAACAGGCCGGGGTTGGTGGCTATGGCTACACCTTC.

This chain joins TRBV30 and TRBJ2-6; the D gene is possibly TRBD2 (5 bases). V gave up 4 bases and J gave up 2 bases, with 12 bases separating them. Looked up from germline, CDR1 is GTSNPN and CDR2 is SVGIG (reference sequence). The length of the CDR3 is 15 residues. CDR3 region: CAWKVGLTGANVLTF. In DNA form, the CDR3 reads TGTGCCTGGAAAGTAGGACTTACTGGGGCCAACGTCCTGACTTTC.

This rearrangement joins TRBV10-3 to TRBJ1-2; D is unclear. This CDR3 spans 11 amino acids. Trimming removed 0 bases from V and 8 bases from J, with 4 bases in between. Germline V gene lookup returns CDR1 ENHRY and CDR2 SYGVKD. The CDR3: CAISESGGYTF. The CDR3 nucleotides are TGTGCCATCAGTGAGTCGGGCGGCTACACCTTC.

This rearrangement joins TRBV19 to TRBJ2-7, with 8 bases that match TRBD1. CDR1 is LNHDA and CDR2 is SQIVND in the germline V gene (reference sequence). The CDR3 contains 16 residues. V dropped 7 bases and J dropped 4; count of bases not matched to a gene: 15. The CDR3, as DNA: TGTGCCAGTACTCCCTCCGTGGCGCAGGGGGCTTACGAGCAGTACTTC. It translates to CASTPSVAQGAYEQYF.

The chain recombines TRBV7-2 with TRBJ2-7; no definite D call. The germline V gene has CDR1 SGHTA and CDR2 FQGNSA. The CDR3 has 11 amino acids. V lost 5 bases and J 6 bases, leaving 8 bases between the germline ends. This CDR3 is CASSPRSEQYF. CDR3 DNA: TGTGCCAGCAGCCCACGATCCGAGCAGTACTTC.

The chain recombines TRBV12-1 with TRBJ2-1; no DNA check was done on the table's D call, TRBD2. TRBV12-1 is a pseudogene. The CDR3 sequence is 20 residues long. The CDR3 region has the DNA TGTGCCAGCAGCTTAGCGGGACTAGCGGGAGGGCCGGTTTCCTACAATGAGCAGTTCTTC. It codes for CASSLAGLAGGPVSYNEQFF.

This clone has a single count. The chain employs TRBV27 and TRBJ1-3; D call uncertain. CDR1 and CDR2 from the germline V gene are MNHEY and SMNVEV (reference sequence). The CDR3 totals 14 residues. The V end lost 5 bases, the J end lost 0 bases, and 8 bases lay between the germline ends. The CDR3 reads CASSPNRSGNTIYF. In DNA form, the CDR3 reads TGTGCCAGCAGTCCCAATCGCTCTGGAAACACCATATATTTT.

The chain has TRBV5-1 and TRBJ2-3, with 9 bases lining up with TRBD2. V was pared by 2 bases and J by 2 bases, with 6 bases of the junction left unmatched. The CDR3 extends over 16 amino acids. Germline V gene lookup returns CDR1 SGHRS and CDR2 YFSETQ. The CDR3 is CASSFPTSGPTDTQYF. CDR3 nucleotide sequence: TGCGCCAGCAGCTTCCCGACTAGCGGCCCCACAGATACGCAGTATTTT.

This clone showed up just once. The V and J genes are TRBV20-1 and TRBJ2-7; D ambiguous. The CDR3 sequence is 11 residues long. Germline lookup yields CDR1 DFQATT and CDR2 SNEGSKA (reference sequence). The V end was cut by 3 bases, the J end by 1 base, with 4 bases between. CDR3 loop: CSARVSYEQYF. Here the CDR3 DNA reads TGCAGTGCTAGGGTATCCTACGAGCAGTACTTC.

The V call is TRBV29-1, the J call TRBJ1-1; D is unresolved. Deletions cut 1 base from V and 1 base from J, with 19 bases between. The CDR3 is made up of 17 amino acids. CDR1 and CDR2 (germline): SQVTM, ANQGSEA. The CDR3 DNA follows: TGCAGCGTTGAAGGGGGTTATCGGGGTTTCGGGAACACTGAAGCTTTCTTT. Its protein product is CSVEGGYRGFGNTEAFF.

V is TRBV10-3 and J is TRBJ1-2, with 7 bases that match TRBD1. Germline trimming cut 6 bases from V and 6 bases from J; bases unmatched to any gene: 13. Per the germline V gene, CDR1 is ENHRY and CDR2 is SYGVKD. The CDR3 covers 15 residues. CDR3 region: CAIRGGLGMGDGYTF. DNA for the CDR3: TGTGCCATCAGAGGGGGCCTCGGGATGGGCGATGGCTACACCTTC.

V and J are TRBV30 and TRBJ1-2; 7 positions agree with TRBD1. The CDR3 sequence is 14 residues long. Trimming removed 3 bases from V and 3 bases from J; junction bases left unmatched: 7. Germline lookup yields CDR1 GTSNPN and CDR2 SVGIG (reference sequence). The CDR3 protein is CAWSETDRYYGYTF. As DNA, the CDR3 is TGTGCCTGGAGCGAAACGGACAGGTACTATGGCTACACCTTC.

The chain links TRBV5-4 to TRBJ2-2, with 7 bases fitting TRBD1. The CDR3 is 13 amino acids. The V gene end was trimmed by 7 bases and the J gene end by 6 bases; junction bases not matched to a gene: 6. Germline CDR1 is SGHNT and CDR2 is YYREEE (reference sequence). CDR3 coding DNA: TGTGCCAGCGGAGACAGGGTTGCCGGGGAGCTGTTTTTT. It yields the protein CASGDRVAGELFF.

The rearrangement links TRBV27 to TRBJ2-5, with a weak D call TRBD1 (6 bases). V lost 3 bases and J lost 5, with 10 bases in between. The CDR3 is made up of 13 amino acids. Looked up from germline, CDR1 is MNHEY and CDR2 is SMNVEV (reference sequence). The DNA for the CDR3 is TGTGCCAGCAGTTTTTGGGGGCGGGAGACCCAGTACTTC. Protein sequence: CASSFWGRETQYF.